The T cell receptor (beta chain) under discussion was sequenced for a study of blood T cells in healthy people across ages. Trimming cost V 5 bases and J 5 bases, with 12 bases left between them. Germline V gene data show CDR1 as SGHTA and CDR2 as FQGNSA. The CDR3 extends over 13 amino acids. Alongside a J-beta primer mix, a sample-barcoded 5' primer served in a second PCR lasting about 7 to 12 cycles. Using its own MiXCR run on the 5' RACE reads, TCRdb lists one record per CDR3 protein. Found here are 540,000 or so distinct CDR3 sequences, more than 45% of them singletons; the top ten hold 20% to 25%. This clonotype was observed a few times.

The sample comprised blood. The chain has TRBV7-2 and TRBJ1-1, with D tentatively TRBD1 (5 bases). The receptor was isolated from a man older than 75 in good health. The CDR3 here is CASSPQGWTEAFF. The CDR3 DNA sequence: TGTGCCAGCAGCCCCCAGGGCTGGACTGAAGCTTTCTTT.